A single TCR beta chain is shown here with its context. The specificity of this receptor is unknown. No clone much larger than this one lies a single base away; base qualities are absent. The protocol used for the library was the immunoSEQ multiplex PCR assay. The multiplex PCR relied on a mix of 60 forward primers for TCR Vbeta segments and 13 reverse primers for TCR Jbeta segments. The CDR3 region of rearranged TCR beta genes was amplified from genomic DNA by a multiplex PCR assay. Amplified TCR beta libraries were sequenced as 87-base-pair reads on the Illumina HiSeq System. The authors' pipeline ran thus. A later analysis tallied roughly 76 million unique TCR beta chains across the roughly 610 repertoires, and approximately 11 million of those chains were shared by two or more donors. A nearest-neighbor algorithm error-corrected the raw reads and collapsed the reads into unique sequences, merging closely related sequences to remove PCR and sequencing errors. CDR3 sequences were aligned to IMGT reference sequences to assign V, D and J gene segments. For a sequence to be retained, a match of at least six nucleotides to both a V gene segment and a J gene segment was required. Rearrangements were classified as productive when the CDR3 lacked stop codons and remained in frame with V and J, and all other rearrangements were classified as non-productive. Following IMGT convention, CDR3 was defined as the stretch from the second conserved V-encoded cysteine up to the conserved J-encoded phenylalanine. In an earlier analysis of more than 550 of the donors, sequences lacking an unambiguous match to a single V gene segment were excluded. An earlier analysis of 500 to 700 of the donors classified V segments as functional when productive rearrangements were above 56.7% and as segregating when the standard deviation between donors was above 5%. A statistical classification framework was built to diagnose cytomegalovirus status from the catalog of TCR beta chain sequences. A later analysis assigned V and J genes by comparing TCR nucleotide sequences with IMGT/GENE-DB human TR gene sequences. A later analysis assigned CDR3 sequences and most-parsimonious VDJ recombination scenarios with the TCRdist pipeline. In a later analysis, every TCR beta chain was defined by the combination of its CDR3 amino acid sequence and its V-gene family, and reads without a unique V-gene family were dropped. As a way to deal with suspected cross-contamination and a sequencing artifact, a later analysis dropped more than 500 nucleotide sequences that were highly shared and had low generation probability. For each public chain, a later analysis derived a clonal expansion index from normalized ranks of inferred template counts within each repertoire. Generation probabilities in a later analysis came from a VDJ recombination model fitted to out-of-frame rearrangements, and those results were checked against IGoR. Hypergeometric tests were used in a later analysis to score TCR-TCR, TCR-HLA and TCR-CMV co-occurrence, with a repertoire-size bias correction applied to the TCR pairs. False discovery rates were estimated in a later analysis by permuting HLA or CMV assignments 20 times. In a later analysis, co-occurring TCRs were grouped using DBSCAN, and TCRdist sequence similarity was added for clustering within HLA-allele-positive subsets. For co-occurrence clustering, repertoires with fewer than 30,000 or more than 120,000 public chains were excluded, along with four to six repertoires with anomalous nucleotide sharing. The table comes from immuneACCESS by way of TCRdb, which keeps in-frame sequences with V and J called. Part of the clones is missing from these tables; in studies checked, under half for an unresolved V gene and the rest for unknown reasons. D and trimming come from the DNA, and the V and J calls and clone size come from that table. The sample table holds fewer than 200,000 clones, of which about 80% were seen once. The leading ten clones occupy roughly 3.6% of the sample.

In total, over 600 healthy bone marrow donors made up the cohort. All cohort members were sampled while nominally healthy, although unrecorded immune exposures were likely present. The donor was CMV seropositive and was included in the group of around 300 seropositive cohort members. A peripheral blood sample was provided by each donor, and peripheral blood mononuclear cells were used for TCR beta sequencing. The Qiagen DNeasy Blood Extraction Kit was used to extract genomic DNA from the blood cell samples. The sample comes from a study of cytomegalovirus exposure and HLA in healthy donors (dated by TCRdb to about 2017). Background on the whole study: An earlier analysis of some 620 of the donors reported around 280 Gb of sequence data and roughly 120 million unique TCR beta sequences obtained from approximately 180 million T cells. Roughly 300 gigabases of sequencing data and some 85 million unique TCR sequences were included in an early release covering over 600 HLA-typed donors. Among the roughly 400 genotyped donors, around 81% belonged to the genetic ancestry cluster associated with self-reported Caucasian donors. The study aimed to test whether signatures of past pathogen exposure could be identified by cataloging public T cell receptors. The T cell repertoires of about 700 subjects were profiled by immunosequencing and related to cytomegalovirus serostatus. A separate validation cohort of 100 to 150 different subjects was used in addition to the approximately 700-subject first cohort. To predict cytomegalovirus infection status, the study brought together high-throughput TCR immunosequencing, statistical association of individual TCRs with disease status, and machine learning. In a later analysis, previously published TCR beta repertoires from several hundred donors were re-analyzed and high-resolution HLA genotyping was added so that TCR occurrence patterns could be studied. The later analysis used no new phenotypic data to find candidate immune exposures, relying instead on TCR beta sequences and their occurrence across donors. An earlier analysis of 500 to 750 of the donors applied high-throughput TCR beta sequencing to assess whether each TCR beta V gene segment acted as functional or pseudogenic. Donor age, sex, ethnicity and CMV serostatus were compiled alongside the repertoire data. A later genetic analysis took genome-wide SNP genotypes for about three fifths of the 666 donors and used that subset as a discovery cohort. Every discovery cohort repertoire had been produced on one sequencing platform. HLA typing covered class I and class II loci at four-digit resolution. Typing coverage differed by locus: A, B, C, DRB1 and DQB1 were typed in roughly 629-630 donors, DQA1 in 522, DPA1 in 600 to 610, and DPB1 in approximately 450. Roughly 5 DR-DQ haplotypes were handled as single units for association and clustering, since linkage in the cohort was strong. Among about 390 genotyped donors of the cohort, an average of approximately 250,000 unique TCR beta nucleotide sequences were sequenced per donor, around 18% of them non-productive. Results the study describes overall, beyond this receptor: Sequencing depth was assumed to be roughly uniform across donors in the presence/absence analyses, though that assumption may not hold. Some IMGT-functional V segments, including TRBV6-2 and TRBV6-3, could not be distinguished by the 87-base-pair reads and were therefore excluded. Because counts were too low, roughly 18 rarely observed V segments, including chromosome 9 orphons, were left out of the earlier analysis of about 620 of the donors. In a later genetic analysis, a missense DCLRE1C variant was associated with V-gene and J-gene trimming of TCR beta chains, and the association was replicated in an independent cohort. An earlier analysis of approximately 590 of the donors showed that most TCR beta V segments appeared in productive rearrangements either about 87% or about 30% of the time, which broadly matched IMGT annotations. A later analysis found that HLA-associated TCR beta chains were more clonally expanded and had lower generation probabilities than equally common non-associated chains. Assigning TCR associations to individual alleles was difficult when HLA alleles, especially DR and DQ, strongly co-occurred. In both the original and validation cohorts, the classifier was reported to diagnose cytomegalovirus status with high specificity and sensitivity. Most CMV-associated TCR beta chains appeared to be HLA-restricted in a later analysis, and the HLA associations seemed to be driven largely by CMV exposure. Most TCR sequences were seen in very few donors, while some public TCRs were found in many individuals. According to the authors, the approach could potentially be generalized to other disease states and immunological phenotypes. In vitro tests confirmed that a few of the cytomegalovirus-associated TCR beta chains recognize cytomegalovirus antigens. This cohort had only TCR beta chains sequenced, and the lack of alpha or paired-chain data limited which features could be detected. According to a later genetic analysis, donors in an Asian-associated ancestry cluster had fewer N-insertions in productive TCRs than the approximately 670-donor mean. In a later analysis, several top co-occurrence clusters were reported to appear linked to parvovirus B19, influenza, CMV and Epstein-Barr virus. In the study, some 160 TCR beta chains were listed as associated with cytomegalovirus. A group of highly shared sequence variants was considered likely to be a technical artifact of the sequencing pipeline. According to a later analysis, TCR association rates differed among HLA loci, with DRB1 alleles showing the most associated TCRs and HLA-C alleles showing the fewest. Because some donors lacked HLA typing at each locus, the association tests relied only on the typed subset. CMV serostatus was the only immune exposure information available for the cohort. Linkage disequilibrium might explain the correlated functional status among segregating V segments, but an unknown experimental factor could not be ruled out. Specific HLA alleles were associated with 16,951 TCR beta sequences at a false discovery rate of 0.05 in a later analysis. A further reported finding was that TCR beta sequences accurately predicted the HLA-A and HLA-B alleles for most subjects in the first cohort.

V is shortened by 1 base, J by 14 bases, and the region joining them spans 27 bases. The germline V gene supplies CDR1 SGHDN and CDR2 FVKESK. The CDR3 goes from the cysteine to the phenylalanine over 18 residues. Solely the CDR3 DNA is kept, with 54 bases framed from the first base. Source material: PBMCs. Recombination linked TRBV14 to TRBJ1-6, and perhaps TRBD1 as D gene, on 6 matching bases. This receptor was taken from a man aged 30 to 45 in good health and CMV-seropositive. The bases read TGTGCCAGCAGCCAAGGAGGGGGAGCGGGACGGCTAACGAGGGCCCTCCACTTT. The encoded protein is CASSQGGGAGRLTRALHF.